Sequencing of this T cell receptor beta chain was carried out in a study of blood T cell repertoires in COVID-19 (dated by TCRdb to 2018 to 2020). Notes on the research overall: Samples from collaborators originated in the United States, Italy and Spain and spanned both the acute and convalescent phases of COVID-19. The samples were drawn from the first 160 participants of the ongoing ImmuneRACE study and from 1,200 or so subjects provided by 6 global collaborators. Where available, HLA class I and class II types were taken from metadata supplied by the sample provider and were not determined by assay-based typing. Deeply sampled blood TCRbeta repertoires from subjects exposed to, actively infected with, or recovered from COVID-19 were included in the dataset. Sample metadata almost always included a de-identified subject ID, COVID-19 status, age in years and sex. The material from the prospective study consisted of cDNA or gDNA derived from T cells, B-cell-depleted T cells, or PBMCs. A freely available public database, intended as a resource for researchers studying the immune response to SARS-CoV-2, is where the repertoires were released.

Collaborating institutions collected whole blood in K2EDTA tubes following their own protocols. For TCRbeta analysis, collaborators shipped samples as frozen whole blood, isolated PBMCs, or DNA extracted from either of those sample types. TCRbeta CDR3 regions were amplified from genomic DNA by means of the immunoSEQ Assay, a bias-controlled multiplex PCR. The source study handled its data this way. The number of nucleated cells in each sample was estimated by amplification of reference gene primers within the assay. To quantify the absolute abundance of each unique TCRbeta CDR3 rearrangement, sequence reads were collapsed and filtered. For each sample, productive Simpson clonality was calculated as the square root of Simpson's diversity index over productive rearrangements. TCRdb re-hosts the immuneACCESS table, in-frame sequences only. Its copies lack some clones; in the studies checked, an unresolved V gene accounts for under half of them, and the cause for the rest is not known. Clone size and V and J calls were adopted from that table, with D and trimming inferred from the DNA. This sample gives fewer than 250,000 clones in total; 84% of them show up just once. Clones ranked in the top ten supply about a fifth of the sample.

The study at large found these results: The quantity of clinical and demographic metadata differed by source and by participant and was supplied without curation.

Trimming takes 6 bases from V and 0 bases from J, and the germline ends sit 12 bases apart. The germline V gene specifies MDHEN as CDR1 and SYDVKM as CDR2. CDR3 length: 14 amino acids, cysteine to phenylalanine. This entry keeps only the CDR3 DNA: 42 bases, framed from base 1. About this clone itself: Its binding antigen is unknown. The sample holds no much larger clone one base away, and base qualities are not on file.

Sequencing input: peripheral blood. This receptor chain uses TRBV28 and TRBJ2-7, with the D gene uncertain. The sequence derives from a human donor in a cohort sampled during active COVID-19. At the DNA level, the sequence is TGTGCCAGCAGGCGTAGTTCTATCTCCTACGAGCAGTACTTC. Its product reads: CASRRSSISYEQYF.